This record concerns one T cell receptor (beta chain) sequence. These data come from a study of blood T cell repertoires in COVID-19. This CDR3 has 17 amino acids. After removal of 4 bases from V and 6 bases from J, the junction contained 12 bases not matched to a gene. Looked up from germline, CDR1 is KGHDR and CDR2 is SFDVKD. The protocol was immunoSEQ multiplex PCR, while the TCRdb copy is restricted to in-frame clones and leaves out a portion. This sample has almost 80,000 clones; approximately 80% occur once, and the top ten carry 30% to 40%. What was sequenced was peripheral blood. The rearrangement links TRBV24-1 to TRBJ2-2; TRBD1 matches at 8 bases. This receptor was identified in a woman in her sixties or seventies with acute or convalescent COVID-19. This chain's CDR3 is CATSESVGTGGAGELFF. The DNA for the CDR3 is TGTGCCACCAGTGAGTCCGTGGGAACAGGGGGAGCCGGGGAGCTGTTTTTT.